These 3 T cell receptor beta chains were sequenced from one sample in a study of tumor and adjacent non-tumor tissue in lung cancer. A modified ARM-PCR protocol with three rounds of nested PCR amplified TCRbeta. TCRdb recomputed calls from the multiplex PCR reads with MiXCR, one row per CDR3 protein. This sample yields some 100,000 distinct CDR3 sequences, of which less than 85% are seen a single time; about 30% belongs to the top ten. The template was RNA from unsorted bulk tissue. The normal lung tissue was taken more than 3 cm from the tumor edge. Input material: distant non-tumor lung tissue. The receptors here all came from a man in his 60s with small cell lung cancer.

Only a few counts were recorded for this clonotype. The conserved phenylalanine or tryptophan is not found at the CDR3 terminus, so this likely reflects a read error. CDR3 sequence: CASSLGTSSRYNEQFL. In DNA form, the CDR3 reads TGTGCCAGTAGCTTAGGGACTAGCTCTCGATACAATGAGCAGTTCCTC. V gene TRBV13 combines with J gene TRBJ2-1; 9 nucleotides agree with TRBD2. CDR1 and CDR2 from the germline V gene are PRHDT and FYEKMQ (reference sequence). The CDR3 consists of 16 residues.

This CDR3 reads CASNSPILAGASTNIQYF. The CDR3 nucleotides are TGTGCCAGCAATTCCCCGATTCTAGCGGGAGCGAGCACAAACATTCAGTACTTC. The chain uses TRBV28 and TRBJ2-4; TRBD2 agrees at 10 bases. The germline CDR1 and CDR2 sequences are MDHEN and SYDVKM. This CDR3 is 18 amino acids long. V trimming: 7 bases; J trimming: 6 bases; junction bases outside the gene matches: 18.

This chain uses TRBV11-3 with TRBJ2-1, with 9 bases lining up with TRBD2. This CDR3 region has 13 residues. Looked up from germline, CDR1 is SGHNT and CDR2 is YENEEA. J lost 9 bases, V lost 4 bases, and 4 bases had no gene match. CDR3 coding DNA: TGTGCCAGCAGCTGCGGGAGGGCCAGTGAGCAGTTCTTC. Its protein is CASSCGRASEQFF.